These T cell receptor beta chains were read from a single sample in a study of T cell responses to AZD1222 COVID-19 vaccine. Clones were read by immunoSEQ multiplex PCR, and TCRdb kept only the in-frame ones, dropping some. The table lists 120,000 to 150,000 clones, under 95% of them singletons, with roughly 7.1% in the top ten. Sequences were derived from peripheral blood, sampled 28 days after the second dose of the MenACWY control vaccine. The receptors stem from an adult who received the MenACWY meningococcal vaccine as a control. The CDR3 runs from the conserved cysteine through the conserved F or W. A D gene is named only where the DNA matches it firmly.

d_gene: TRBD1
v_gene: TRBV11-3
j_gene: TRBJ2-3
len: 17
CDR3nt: TGTGCCAGCAGCAACCAACCGGGACAGGGGTTCACAGATACGCAGTATTTT
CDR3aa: CASSNQPGQGFTDTQYF

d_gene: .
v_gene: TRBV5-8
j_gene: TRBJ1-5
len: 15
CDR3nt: TGTGCCAGCAGCTTGGGACAGATAAACAATCAGCCCCAGCATTTT
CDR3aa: CASSLGQINNQPQHF

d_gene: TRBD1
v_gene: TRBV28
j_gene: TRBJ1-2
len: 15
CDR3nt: TGTGCCAGCAGTCTTGACAGGGGGCTGAACTATGGCTACACCTTC
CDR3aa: CASSLDRGLNYGYTF

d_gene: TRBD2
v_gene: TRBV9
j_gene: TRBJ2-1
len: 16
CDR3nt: TGTGCCAGCAGCGTTAATAAACTAGCGGGAGGCAATGAGCAGTTCTTC
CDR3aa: CASSVNKLAGGNEQFF

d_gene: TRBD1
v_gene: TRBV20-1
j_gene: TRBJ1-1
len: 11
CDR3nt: TGCAGTGCGCACACAGGGGAGGAAGCTTTCTTT
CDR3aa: CSAHTGEEAFF

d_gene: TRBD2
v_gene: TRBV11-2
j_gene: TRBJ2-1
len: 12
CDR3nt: TGTGCCAGCAGCTTAGCGGGGGAGGGCCTCTTCTTC
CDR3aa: CASSLAGEGLFF

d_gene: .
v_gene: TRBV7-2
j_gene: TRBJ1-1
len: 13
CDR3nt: TGTGCCAGCAGCCGGGTGGGAAACACTGAAGCTTTCTTT
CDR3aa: CASSRVGNTEAFF

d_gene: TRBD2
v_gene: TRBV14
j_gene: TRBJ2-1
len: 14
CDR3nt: TGTGCCAGCAGGAACGGGGGGGTCTACAATGAGCAGTTCTTC
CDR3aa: CASRNGGVYNEQFF

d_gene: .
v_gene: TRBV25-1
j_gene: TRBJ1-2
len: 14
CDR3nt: TGTGCCAGCAGTGAATCGAGGCAATCCTATGGCTACACCTTC
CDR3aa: CASSESRQSYGYTF

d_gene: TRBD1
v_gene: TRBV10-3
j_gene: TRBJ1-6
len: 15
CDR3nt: TGTGCCACTGCCGGACAGGCACTTGATAATTCACCCCTCCACTTT
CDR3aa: CATAGQALDNSPLHF

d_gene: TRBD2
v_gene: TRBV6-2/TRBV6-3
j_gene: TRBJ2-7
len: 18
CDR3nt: TGTGCCAGCAGCTCAACCGGGACTAGCGGGAGGGCCCGCTACGAGCAGTACTTC
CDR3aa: CASSSTGTSGRARYEQYF

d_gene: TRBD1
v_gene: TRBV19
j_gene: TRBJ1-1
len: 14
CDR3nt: TGTGCCAGTAGTAGGGGACAGGGGGGCACTGAAGCTTTCTTT
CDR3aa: CASSRGQGGTEAFF

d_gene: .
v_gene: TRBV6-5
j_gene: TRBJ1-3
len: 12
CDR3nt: TGTGCCAGCAGGGATTTAGGGAACACCATATATTTT
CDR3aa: CASRDLGNTIYF